This note documents a single TCR beta chain sequence. Source study methods: By means of reference gene primer amplification, nucleated cell counts were estimated. Sequencing was performed with immunoSEQ multiplex PCR; in TCRdb, only in-frame clones are kept and a portion is missing. V and J calls and clone size are given by that table; D and trimming were obtained from the DNA. The sample records about 98,000 clones, over 70% being singletons. The record originates from a study of blood T cell repertoires in COVID-19. Overall study context: There were acute and convalescent COVID-19 samples, and they came from the United States, Italy and Spain. Sources were T cells, B-cell-depleted T cells, or PBMCs; the material itself was cDNA or gDNA.

Between the trimmed V and J ends, which lost 3 bases and 0 bases, there was a span of 5 bases. The germline gives CDR1 MNHNS, CDR2 SASEGT. There are 13 residues in the CDR3. The chain has TRBV6-1 and TRBJ1-2; D call uncertain. The TCR sequence derives from a man aged 65 to 85 with acute or convalescent COVID-19. Sequencing was performed on peripheral blood. In nucleotides, the CDR3 is TGTGCCAGCAGTGACAACTCTAACTATGGCTACACCTTC. Translated: CASSDNSNYGYTF.